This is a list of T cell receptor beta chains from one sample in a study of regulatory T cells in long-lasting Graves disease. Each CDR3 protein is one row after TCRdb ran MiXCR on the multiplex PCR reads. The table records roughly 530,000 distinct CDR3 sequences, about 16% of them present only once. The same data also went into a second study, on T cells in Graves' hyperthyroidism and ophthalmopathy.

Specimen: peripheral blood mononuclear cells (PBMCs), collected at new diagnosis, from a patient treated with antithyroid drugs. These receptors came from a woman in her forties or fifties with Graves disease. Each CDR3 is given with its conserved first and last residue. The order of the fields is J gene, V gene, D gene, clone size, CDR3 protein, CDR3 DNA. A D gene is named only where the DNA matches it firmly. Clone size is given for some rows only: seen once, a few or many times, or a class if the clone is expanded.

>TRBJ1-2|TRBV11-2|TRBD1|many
CASRQTGFGYGYTF
TGTGCCAGCAGACAGACAGGGTTCGGCTATGGCTACACCTTC
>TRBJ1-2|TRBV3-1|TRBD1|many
CASATGGSYGYTF
TGTGCCAGCGCTACAGGGGGCTCATATGGCTACACCTTC
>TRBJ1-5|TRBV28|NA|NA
CASSTVGLNQPQHF
TGTGCCAGCAGTACCGTGGGACTCAATCAGCCCCAGCATTTT
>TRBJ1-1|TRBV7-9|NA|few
CASSLENPGRLSTEAFF
TGTGCCAGCAGCTTAGAAAACCCGGGGAGGCTTAGCACTGAAGCTTTCTTT
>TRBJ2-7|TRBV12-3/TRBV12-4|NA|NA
CASRDGAAKYF
TGTGCCAGCAGGGATGGGGCAGCTAAGTACTTC
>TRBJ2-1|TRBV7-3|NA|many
CASSLPDMHNEQFF
TGTGCCAGCAGCTTGCCCGACATGCACAATGAGCAGTTCTTC
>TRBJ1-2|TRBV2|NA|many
CASRASGGNNYGYTF
TGTGCCAGCAGGGCCTCGGGCGGCAATAACTATGGCTACACCTTC
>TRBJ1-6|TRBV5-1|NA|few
CASTQWGGSPLHF
TGCGCCAGCACCCAATGGGGCGGTTCACCCCTCCACTTT
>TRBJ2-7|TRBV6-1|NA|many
CASTLGTPNEQYF
TGTGCCAGCACCCTGGGGACCCCCAACGAGCAGTACTTC
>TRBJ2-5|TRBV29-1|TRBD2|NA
CSVDGLAGVSDQETQYF
TGCAGCGTTGACGGTCTAGCGGGAGTGAGTGACCAAGAGACCCAGTACTTC
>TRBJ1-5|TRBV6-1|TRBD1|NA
CASSPDRGGLQPQHF
TGCGCCAGCAGCCCGGACAGGGGTGGCCTCCAGCCCCAGCATTTT
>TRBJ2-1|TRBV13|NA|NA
CASSRNIDNEQFF
TGTGCCAGCAGCAGAAACATTGACAATGAGCAGTTCTTC
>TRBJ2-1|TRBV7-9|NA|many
CASSIPLPVSNEQFF
TGTGCCAGCAGCATCCCCCTCCCGGTTTCGAATGAGCAGTTCTTC
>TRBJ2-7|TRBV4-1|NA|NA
CASSQDPGALAPQYF
TGCGCCAGCAGCCAAGATCCCGGAGCCCTGGCGCCTCAGTACTTC
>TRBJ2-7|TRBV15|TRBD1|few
CATSREAGTGKDEQYF
TGTGCCACCAGCAGAGAAGCCGGGACAGGGAAGGACGAGCAGTACTTC
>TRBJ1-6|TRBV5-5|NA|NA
CASTFGTFNNSPLHF
TGTGCCAGCACCTTCGGGACATTTAATAATTCACCCCTCCACTTT
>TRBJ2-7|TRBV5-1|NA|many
CASSPGGVYEQYF
TGTGCCAGCAGCCCAGGCGGAGTATACGAGCAGTACTTC
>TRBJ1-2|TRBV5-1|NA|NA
CASSRGWGEGYTF
TGCGCCAGCAGCCGGGGGTGGGGCGAAGGCTACACCTTC
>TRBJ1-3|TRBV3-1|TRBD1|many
CASSLFGTGSTGNTIYF
TGTGCCAGCAGTCTCTTTGGGACAGGGAGTACTGGAAACACCATATATTTT
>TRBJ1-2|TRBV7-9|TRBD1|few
CASKYGTGGGGYTF
TGTGCCAGCAAATACGGGACAGGGGGCGGTGGCTACACCTTC
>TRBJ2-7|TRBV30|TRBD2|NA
CAWRTSGRLYEQYF
TGTGCCTGGAGGACTAGCGGGCGACTCTACGAGCAGTACTTC
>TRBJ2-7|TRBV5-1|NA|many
CASSLPPLDGLSEQYF
TGCGCCAGCAGCTTGCCCCCTTTGGACGGCCTGAGCGAGCAGTACTTC